The sequence of this T cell receptor (beta chain) was determined in a study of T cell responses to AZD1222 COVID-19 vaccine. Using immunoSEQ multiplex PCR, the repertoire was profiled, and TCRdb retains in-frame clones only, with some absent. The sample holds 90,000 or so clones; approximately 89% are singletons and the top ten take roughly 15%. The CDR3 is 15 residues long. Germline CDR1 is LGHNA and CDR2 is YNFKEQ. V shed 1 base and J shed 4 bases, with 14 bases lying between them. The TCR comes from an adult in good health. The source was peripheral blood, collected on day 0 of AZD1222 vaccination. V is TRBV4-2 and J is TRBJ2-7; D gene ambiguous. CDR3 in amino acids: CASSQVEVTVYEQYF. CDR3 DNA: TGTGCCAGCAGCCAAGTTGAAGTGACGGTATACGAGCAGTACTTC.